This T cell receptor beta chain came from a study of T cell changes during pregnancy in multiple sclerosis. TCRdb's table, derived via immunoSEQ multiplex PCR, lists solely in-frame clones and lacks some. The sample records over 55,000 clones, about 90% being singletons. The CDR3 length is 16 residues. J lost 4 bases, V lost 6 bases, and 13 bases had no gene match. Germline V lookup: CDR1 MDHEN, CDR2 SYDVKM. The sample in question was peripheral blood, obtained in the first trimester of pregnancy. This sequence originates from a female donor with multiple sclerosis, enrolled in a pregnancy study. The chain has TRBV28 and TRBJ1-2, with 8 nucleotides matching TRBD1. The DNA of the CDR3 is TGTGCCAGCAGACCCGCCCCCAGGACAGGGATCTATGGCTACACCTTC. Protein product: CASRPAPRTGIYGYTF.